A selection of T cell receptor beta chains follows, all from one sample in a study of shared clonotypes between healthy human individuals. Sequenced by immunoSEQ multiplex PCR; TCRdb stores in-frame clones only, minus some. The table lists roughly 2,300,000 clones, about nine tenths of them singletons. Specimen: naive CD4+ T cells from PBMCs. The source is a man between 18 and 35 years old in good health. Some clones in this sample may be carry-over from other donors' samples. Both conserved end residues are part of each CDR3. A D gene is named only where the DNA matches it firmly. Size is stated for part of the rows, as once, few or many counts, or as a class when the clone is expanded.

-,TRBJ1-5,TRBV7-2,-,CASSLGTERNQPQHF,TGTGCCAGCAGCTTAGGAACAGAGCGCAATCAGCCCCAGCATTTT
-,TRBJ2-1,TRBV7-3,-,CASSITDTGLNEQFF,TGTGCCAGCAGCATAACTGACACAGGGTTAAATGAGCAGTTCTTC
-,TRBJ2-2,TRBV7-3,once,CASSLTGPTGTGELFF,TGTGCCAGCAGCTTGACCGGGCCGACGGGCACCGGGGAGCTGTTTTTT
-,TRBJ2-7,TRBV5-1,-,CASSLMAGSYEQYF,TGCGCCAGCAGCTTGATGGCGGGCTCCTACGAGCAGTACTTC
-,TRBJ2-7,TRBV6-1,-,CASSEAASYEQYF,TGTGCCAGCAGTGAAGCGGCCAGCTACGAGCAGTACTTC
-,TRBJ2-2,TRBV12-2,-,CASRPSICPGAGELFF,TGTGCAAGTCGCCCGTCAATATGTCCTGGAGCCGGGGAGCTGTTTTTT
-,TRBJ1-2,TRBV5-8,-,CASSYHISTHGYTF,TGTGCCAGCAGCTATCACATTTCCACCCATGGCTACACCTTC
-,TRBJ1-1,TRBV10-3,-,CAISSQGNTEAFF,TGTGCCATCAGCTCTCAAGGGAACACTGAAGCTTTCTTT
-,TRBJ1-4,TRBV7-9,-,CASSYRQATNEKLFF,TGTGCCAGCAGTTACAGACAGGCAACTAATGAAAAACTGTTTTTT
TRBD1,TRBJ1-5,TRBV19,-,CATAGTGSRQPQHF,TGTGCCACCGCCGGGACAGGGAGCCGTCAGCCCCAGCATTTT
-,TRBJ1-5,TRBV6-6,-,CASSLPEPQPQHF,TGTGCCAGCAGCCTCCCAGAACCCCAGCCCCAGCATTTT
-,TRBJ1-1,TRBV19,-,CASSTNRESEAFF,TGTGCCAGTAGTACCAACAGGGAGTCCGAAGCTTTCTTT
TRBD2,TRBJ2-1,TRBV28,-,CASSSLNSGSYVDEQFF,TGTGCCAGCAGTTCCCTCAATAGCGGGAGTTATGTCGATGAGCAGTTCTTC
-,TRBJ1-1,TRBV27,-,CASSQTGNTEAFF,TGTGCCAGCAGCCAGACAGGGAACACTGAAGCTTTCTTT
-,TRBJ1-3,TRBV2,-,CATSRGPGNTIYF,TGTGCCACCTCCCGGGGACCTGGAAACACCATATATTTT
-,TRBJ1-1,TRBV11-2,-,CASSSGNTEAFF,TGTGCCAGCAGCTCGGGGAACACTGAAGCTTTCTTT
-,TRBJ2-5,TRBV28,-,CASSSVMTETQYF,TGTGCCAGCAGTTCGGTTATGACCGAGACCCAGTACTTC
TRBD1,TRBJ2-1,TRBV7-3,-,CASSPISGTGAYNEQFF,TGTGCCAGCAGCCCAATATCCGGGACAGGGGCCTACAATGAGCAGTTCTTC
TRBD2,TRBJ2-3,TRBV5-4,-,CASSLRLAGEGDTQYF,TGTGCCAGCAGCTTACGACTAGCGGGGGAGGGAGATACGCAGTATTTT
-,TRBJ1-1,TRBV4-1,-,CASSQGRARKRDTEAFF,TGCGCCAGCAGCCAAGGCAGGGCAAGGAAAAGGGACACTGAAGCTTTCTTT
-,TRBJ1-5,TRBV15,-,CATSRYLQGQPQHF,TGTGCCACCAGCAGGTATCTTCAGGGACAGCCCCAGCATTTT
-,TRBJ2-5,TRBV9,-,CASSDGFGTRGRETQYF,TGTGCCAGCAGCGACGGTTTCGGGACCCGGGGGCGAGAGACCCAGTACTTC
-,TRBJ1-1,TRBV27,-,CASSKGTSSTTTEAFF,TGTGCCAGCAGTAAGGGGACATCCTCGACGACGACTGAAGCTTTCTTT
TRBD2,TRBJ2-7,TRBV5-1,-,CASSLGAGTSGRDPWF,TGCGCCAGCAGCTTGGGAGCCGGGACTAGCGGGAGGGATCCGTGGTTC
TRBD1,TRBJ1-1,TRBV18,few,CASSPRVQGTEAFF,TGTGCCAGCTCTCCCAGGGTACAGGGGACGGAAGCTTTCTTT
-,TRBJ2-5,TRBV7-9,-,CASSFSGETQYF,TGTGCCAGCAGCTTCTCAGGGGAGACCCAGTACTTC
-,TRBJ1-2,TRBV6-6,-,CASGSGGPYGYTF,TGTGCCAGCGGCTCCGGCGGACCCTATGGCTACACCTTC
TRBD1,TRBJ1-1,TRBV19,-,CASFRGTGEVASTEAFF,TGTGCCAGCTTCCGCGGGACAGGGGAAGTGGCGAGCACTGAAGCTTTCTTT
-,TRBJ1-1,TRBV19,once,CATSSIAGFTEAFF,TGTGCCACCTCATCCATCGCAGGGTTCACTGAAGCTTTCTTT
TRBD1,TRBJ1-5,TRBV18,-,CASSPRTGSNQPQHF,TGTGCCAGCTCACCGAGGACAGGGAGCAATCAGCCCCAGCATTTT
-,TRBJ1-1,TRBV14,-,CASSHYNTEAFF,TGTGCCAGCAGCCATTATAACACTGAAGCTTTCTTT
-,TRBJ2-5,TRBV9,-,CASSVAWAGQETQYF,TGTGCCAGCAGCGTAGCCTGGGCAGGCCAAGAGACCCAGTACTTC
-,TRBJ1-1,TRBV5-1,once,CASGPERNTEAFF,TGCGCCAGCGGACCGGAACGGAACACTGAAGCTTTCTTT
TRBD1,TRBJ1-5,TRBV6-5,few,CASGDRVNQPQHF,TGTGCCAGCGGCGACAGGGTTAATCAGCCCCAGCATTTT
-,TRBJ1-1,TRBV28,-,CAVGRWDTEAFF,TGTGCCGTAGGACGGTGGGACACTGAAGCTTTCTTT
-,TRBJ2-7,TRBV7-2,-,CASSHPSYEQYF,TGTGCCAGCAGCCACCCTTCCTACGAGCAGTACTTC
-,TRBJ2-3,TRBV5-4,-,CASSLAGTKDTQYF,TGTGCCAGCAGCTTGGCCGGGACGAAGGATACGCAGTATTTT
-,TRBJ2-7,TRBV7-7,-,CASSLYLGYEQYF,TGTGCCAGCAGCTTATATCTAGGTTACGAGCAGTACTTC
-,TRBJ2-7,TRBV2,-,CASSPDSGEYEQYF,TGTGCCAGCAGTCCGGACAGTGGGGAATACGAGCAGTACTTC
TRBD1,TRBJ2-7,TRBV5-5,-,CASSKRTGGVQFLLTYEQYF,TGTGCCAGCAGCAAAAGGACAGGGGGCGTCCAATTTCTCCTTACCTACGAGCAGTACTTC
-,TRBJ1-1,TRBV4-3,-,CASSQGWGGTEAFF,TGCGCCAGCAGCCAAGGCTGGGGGGGCACTGAAGCTTTCTTT
-,TRBJ2-5,TRBV18,-,CASSISRDQETQYF,TGTGCCAGCTCAATTTCGAGGGACCAAGAGACCCAGTACTTC
TRBD2,TRBJ2-5,TRBV7-6,-,CASSRESGRAQETQYF,TGTGCCAGCAGCCGAGAAAGCGGGAGAGCCCAAGAGACCCAGTACTTC
-,TRBJ2-1,TRBV6-4,-,CASRLDSFRNEQFF,TGTGCCAGCAGACTAGACTCTTTTCGCAATGAGCAGTTCTTC
TRBD1,TRBJ1-2,TRBV6-5,-,CASSHRGAGYTF,TGTGCCAGCAGCCACAGGGGGGCTGGCTACACCTTC
-,TRBJ1-4,TRBV30,-,CAWSWPGIGEKLFF,TGTGCCTGGAGTTGGCCGGGGATCGGTGAAAAACTGTTTTTT
TRBD1,TRBJ1-3,TRBV11-2,-,CASSSGQGFGNTIYF,TGTGCCAGCAGCTCAGGACAGGGGTTTGGAAACACCATATATTTT
-,TRBJ2-7,TRBV7-2,-,CASSQSSVGEQYF,TGTGCCAGCAGCCAATCTAGCGTGGGTGAGCAGTACTTC
-,TRBJ1-2,TRBV6-1,-,CASSRRGTTNYGYTF,TGTGCCAGCAGCAGGAGGGGGACCACTAACTATGGCTACACCTTC